This is a list of T cell receptor beta chains from one sample in a study of T-cell reconstitution after alpha-beta-depleted transplantation in children. TCRdb independently ran MiXCR on the PCR reads; one entry per CDR3 protein. Among about 980,000 distinct CDR3 sequences listed, 25% to 30% were seen once. Sequenced material: PBMCs, mostly from graft donor cells, taken 360 days after TCRalphabeta/CD19-depleted stem cell transplant. These receptor sequences come from a boy in the first two years of life who had a stem cell transplant for SCID, so the T cells may come from the graft donor. CDR3s include the opening cysteine and the closing phenylalanine or tryptophan. The order of the fields is CDR3 DNA, CDR3 protein, V gene, J gene, clone size, D gene. D genes are given only for firm matches. Clone size is shown for a subset of rows, as once, few, many or a class of expanded clone.

TGCGCCAGCAGCCAAGTTAGTGGCTATGGCTACACCTTC,CASSQVSGYGYTF,TRBV4-1,TRBJ1-2,few,.
TGTGCCAGCAGGGCCAGGGACAGGGGGCCTTTCATTAGCTCCTACGAGCAGTACTTC,CASRARDRGPFISSYEQYF,TRBV7-2,TRBJ2-7,.,TRBD1
TGTGCCATCAGTGAGCCTGGTTCCGACGAGCAGTACTTC,CAISEPGSDEQYF,TRBV10-3,TRBJ2-7,.,.
TGTGCCAGCAGTTACACGGCTGCCTCTGGAAACACCATATATTTT,CASSYTAASGNTIYF,TRBV6-5,TRBJ1-3,.,.
TGCAGTGCTAGAGGCCCGGGACAGGGTTACAATGAGCAGTTCTTC,CSARGPGQGYNEQFF,TRBV20-1,TRBJ2-1,.,TRBD1
TGTGCCAGCAGCTTACAACGAGGGAGATCAGGGGACATAGAGACCCAGTACTTC,CASSLQRGRSGDIETQYF,TRBV11-1,TRBJ2-5,.,.
TGTGCCAGCAGCGCCGGGGGCGGGGGAGTCACAGATACGCAGTATTTT,CASSAGGGGVTDTQYF,TRBV5-5,TRBJ2-3,few,.
TGTGCCAGCAGCTTAGGGGTGGAGTCCTACGAGCAGTACTTC,CASSLGVESYEQYF,TRBV7-2,TRBJ2-7,.,.
TGTGCCAGCAGGGCGCCCCTCGAGACCCAGTACTTC,CASRAPLETQYF,TRBV25-1,TRBJ2-5,.,.
TGCGCCAGCAGCCAAGAGGACAGAAATAATGAAAAACTGTTTTTT,CASSQEDRNNEKLFF,TRBV4-1,TRBJ1-4,once,.
TGTGCCAGCAGCTTAGAGAGCCGGATGATAGCGGGGGATCACTACGAGCAGTACTTC,CASSLESRMIAGDHYEQYF,TRBV11-2,TRBJ2-7,.,TRBD2
TGTGCCAGCAGCGTCGGACTAGCGGGGTCCGGAACAGATACGCAGTATTTT,CASSVGLAGSGTDTQYF,TRBV9,TRBJ2-3,.,TRBD2
TGTGCCAGCAGCCCGGATACCGGGGGCCACCAGTACTTC,CASSPDTGGHQYF,TRBV5-5,TRBJ2-5,.,.
TGCGCCAGCAGCTCCTGGGACAGCGGCTACTACGAGCAGTACTTC,CASSSWDSGYYEQYF,TRBV5-1,TRBJ2-7,.,TRBD1
TGTGCCAGCAGCCCTAGGGGTCACTTCTATGGCTACACCTTC,CASSPRGHFYGYTF,TRBV5-6,TRBJ1-2,few,.
TGTGCCAGCAGCACCCGACAGGGTCAGTACGAGCAGTACTTC,CASSTRQGQYEQYF,TRBV9,TRBJ2-7,few,TRBD1
TGTGCCTGGAGTGTACAGCTCTATGGCTACACCTTC,CAWSVQLYGYTF,TRBV30,TRBJ1-2,few,.
TGTGCCAGCAGCTTTACAGGGGGCGGGAAGACCGGGGAGCTGTTTTTT,CASSFTGGGKTGELFF,TRBV13,TRBJ2-2,few,TRBD1
TGTGCCAGCAGTTCCGAACGGGGCCCACAGGGGACAAAAGAGACCCAGTACTTC,CASSSERGPQGTKETQYF,TRBV12-3/TRBV12-4,TRBJ2-5,.,TRBD1
TGCGCCAGCACTCCCGGGGGAGGGCGAAATTCACCCCTCCACTTT,CASTPGGGRNSPLHF,TRBV5-1,TRBJ1-6,.,.
TGTGCCAGCAGCTTGGTCGGGACAGGGGTCAATGAGCAGTTCTTC,CASSLVGTGVNEQFF,TRBV7-2,TRBJ2-1,.,TRBD1
TGTGCCAGCAGCCAGACAGGGTGGTCCTACGAGCAGTACTTC,CASSQTGWSYEQYF,TRBV2,TRBJ2-7,few,TRBD1
TGTGCCAGCAGCCAGGGACGGAAAGTCTCCTACGAGCAGTACTTC,CASSQGRKVSYEQYF,TRBV12-3/TRBV12-4,TRBJ2-7,few,.
TGTGCCACCAGTAGAGAGGTTTCAGATACGCAGTATTTT,CATSREVSDTQYF,TRBV24-1,TRBJ2-3,.,.
TGTGCCTATCTTTCGTGGGCAATGAACACTGAAGCTTTCTTT,CAYLSWAMNTEAFF,TRBV2,TRBJ1-1,.,.
TGCGCCAGCAGCTTGGAGGGGGGCGGTACGTCGGATACGCAGTATTTT,CASSLEGGGTSDTQYF,TRBV5-1,TRBJ2-3,.,.
TGTGCCAGCAGCCTTTACCTGGGCCCCTACAATGAGCAGTTCTTC,CASSLYLGPYNEQFF,TRBV11-2,TRBJ2-1,few,.
TGCGCCAGCAGTGATTCGGACAGCTATAAGGACATTCAGTACTTC,CASSDSDSYKDIQYF,TRBV10-1,TRBJ2-4,.,.
TGTGCCAGCAGCCATTTCGGGACATTGGACGGTTCACCCCTCCACTTT,CASSHFGTLDGSPLHF,TRBV14,TRBJ1-6,.,.
TGTGCCAGCAGCAAAGACCCGGACAAGAACACTGAAGCTTTCTTT,CASSKDPDKNTEAFF,TRBV5-4,TRBJ1-1,.,.
TGCGCCAGCAGCTTGGACACAGGGGGTTCCAATGAGCAGTTCTTC,CASSLDTGGSNEQFF,TRBV5-1,TRBJ2-1,.,TRBD1
TGTGCCAGCAGCCTAGCGGGGGGGTTTTACCAAGAGACCCAGTACTTC,CASSLAGGFYQETQYF,TRBV7-2,TRBJ2-5,.,TRBD2
TGTGCCATCAGCGTAGGAGCTCGCGGGGGAGAGACCCAGTACTTC,CAISVGARGGETQYF,TRBV10-3,TRBJ2-5,few,TRBD2
TGTGCCAGCAGTGCAAACATAGATTCACCCCTCCACTTT,CASSANIDSPLHF,TRBV6-1,TRBJ1-6,few,.
TGCAGTGCTAGTAGAGGGGGACAGGGGGCGAATCAGCCCCAGCATTTT,CSASRGGQGANQPQHF,TRBV20-1,TRBJ1-5,few,TRBD1
TGCGCCAGCAGCTTCGGCGCGGGGACAGCTAACTATGGCTACACCTTC,CASSFGAGTANYGYTF,TRBV5-1,TRBJ1-2,.,TRBD1
TGCGCCAGCAGCCCTCACAGGAGTGAGCAGGCACGAAATGGCTACACCTTC,CASSPHRSEQARNGYTF,TRBV5-1,TRBJ1-2,.,.
TGTGCCAGCAGCTTACCTTCAGGGGGGGAGCAGTACTTC,CASSLPSGGEQYF,TRBV11-2,TRBJ2-7,.,.
TGTGCCAGCAGCTACCGGCGGGACAGGAGGTACCAAGAGACCCAGTACTTC,CASSYRRDRRYQETQYF,TRBV5-6,TRBJ2-5,few,TRBD1
TGTGCCAGCAGTTATTCCCCAGGTAGCTCCTACAATGAGCAGTTCTTC,CASSYSPGSSYNEQFF,TRBV6-2/TRBV6-3,TRBJ2-1,.,.
TGTGCCAGCAGCTTTTTGGGGATAGGGGATACGCAGTATTTT,CASSFLGIGDTQYF,TRBV7-2,TRBJ2-3,few,.
TGTGCCTGCAGTAGCGGTGAGCAGTTCTTC,CACSSGEQFF,TRBV7-9,TRBJ2-1,few,.
TGTGCCAGCAGCCCCGGGGGGGCCAGATCCTACGAGCAGTACTTC,CASSPGGARSYEQYF,TRBV28,TRBJ2-7,.,TRBD2
TGTGCCATCAGTGAAGGAGCTTACGAGCAGTACTTC,CAISEGAYEQYF,TRBV10-3,TRBJ2-7,many,.
TGTGCCAGCAAGGGTTGGGCGGGGTCGAACACCGGGGAGCTGTTTTTT,CASKGWAGSNTGELFF,TRBV12-3/TRBV12-4,TRBJ2-2,.,.
TGTGCCGGATCGACGTACGGCGTCTACGAGCAGTACTTC,CAGSTYGVYEQYF,TRBV2,TRBJ2-7,.,.
TGCGCCAGCAGCTTATTAGTGTCAGCTGAAGCTTTCTTT,CASSLLVSAEAFF,TRBV5-1,TRBJ1-1,few,.
TGTGCCAGCAGTCCTGTCGGAAAGGGGAGCAATCAGCCCCAGCATTTT,CASSPVGKGSNQPQHF,TRBV28,TRBJ1-5,.,.
TGTGCCACCAGCAGAGGGGACAGTCTGGCTGAAAAACTGTTTTTT,CATSRGDSLAEKLFF,TRBV15,TRBJ1-4,many,TRBD1
TGTGCCAGCAGTTATCTCGGACAGGGGTTCTACGAGCAGTACTTC,CASSYLGQGFYEQYF,TRBV6-2/TRBV6-3,TRBJ2-7,.,TRBD1
TGTGCCAGCAGCCGGACAGACTCCACCGGGGAGCTGTTTTTT,CASSRTDSTGELFF,TRBV7-9,TRBJ2-2,.,.
TGTGCCACCAGCGGGGGAGGGGGTTACGATGGCTACACCTTC,CATSGGGGYDGYTF,TRBV15,TRBJ1-2,.,.
TGTGCCAGCAGCCAAAACTTAGGGGGGACAGGGCGCGAGCAGTACTTC,CASSQNLGGTGREQYF,TRBV4-2,TRBJ2-7,few,TRBD1
TGCAGTGCTATTAACCGGGACATCGTCGAGACAGATACGCAGTATTTT,CSAINRDIVETDTQYF,TRBV20-1,TRBJ2-3,.,.
TGCAGTGCCCTCGGGACCAGGGGGGAGACCCAGTACTTC,CSALGTRGETQYF,TRBV20-1,TRBJ2-5,.,TRBD1
TGTGCCAGCAAAGGGGGACAGGGGTATCGGTCGGTGAAGTACTTC,CASKGGQGYRSVKYF,TRBV2,TRBJ2-7,.,TRBD1
TGTGCCAGCAGTTTACCCCCCGGGGGCACAGGGGCACAAGAGACCCAGTACTTC,CASSLPPGGTGAQETQYF,TRBV28,TRBJ2-5,.,.
TGTGCCAGCAGCCCAGCCGACCGACGTCGACAAGAGACCCAGTACTTC,CASSPADRRRQETQYF,TRBV12-3/TRBV12-4,TRBJ2-5,few,.
TGCGCCAGCAGCTTGGCGGGGCAGGTCACCGGGGAGCTGTTTTTT,CASSLAGQVTGELFF,TRBV5-1,TRBJ2-2,.,.